This TCR beta chain is drawn from a study of blood T cell repertoires in COVID-19. Per germline, CDR1 SGHAT and CDR2 FQNNGV. This CDR3 has 15 residues. V was pared by 1 base and J by 2 bases, with 12 bases between. TCRdb's copy holds only in-frame clones and misses some; the assay was immunoSEQ multiplex PCR. The repertoire has approximately 15,000 clones, 85% to 90% of them found once; the top ten carry 2% to 3%. J is TRBJ2-7 and V is TRBV11-2; D possibly corresponds to TRBD2 (6 bases). The sequenced sample consisted of peripheral blood. The clonotype was recovered from a woman in her 70s in a cohort sampled during active or convalescent COVID-19. CDR3 in DNA: TGTGCCAGCAGCTTAGCGGGGGTCCCAACCTACGAGCAGTACTTC. This codes for CASSLAGVPTYEQYF.